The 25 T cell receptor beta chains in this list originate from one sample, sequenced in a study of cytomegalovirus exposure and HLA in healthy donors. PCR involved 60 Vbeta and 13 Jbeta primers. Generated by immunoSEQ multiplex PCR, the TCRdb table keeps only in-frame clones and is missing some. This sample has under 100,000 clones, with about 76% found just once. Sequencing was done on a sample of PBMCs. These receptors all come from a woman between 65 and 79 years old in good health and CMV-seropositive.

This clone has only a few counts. CDR3 nucleotides: TGTGCCAGCAGCACAACTAGCGGATTCTTCAATGAGCAGTTCTTC. Protein product: CASSTTSGFFNEQFF. This chain links TRBV9 with TRBJ2-1, with 8 bases aligning to TRBD2. V shed 4 bases and J 6 bases; nucleotides not matched to a gene: 9. In germline, CDR1 is SGDLS, CDR2 YYNGEE. The CDR3 has 15 amino acids.

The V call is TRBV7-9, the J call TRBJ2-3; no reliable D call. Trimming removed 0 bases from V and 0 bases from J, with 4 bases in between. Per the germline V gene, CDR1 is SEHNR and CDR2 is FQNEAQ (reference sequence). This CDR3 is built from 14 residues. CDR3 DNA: TGTGCCAGCAGCTTAGCGGAGAGCACAGATACGCAGTATTTT. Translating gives CASSLAESTDTQYF.

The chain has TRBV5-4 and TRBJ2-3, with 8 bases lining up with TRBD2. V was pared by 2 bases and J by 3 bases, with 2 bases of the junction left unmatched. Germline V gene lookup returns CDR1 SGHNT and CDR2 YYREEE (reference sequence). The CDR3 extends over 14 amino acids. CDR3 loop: CASSFGGRTDTQYF. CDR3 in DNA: TGTGCCAGCAGCTTTGGCGGGAGGACAGATACGCAGTATTTT. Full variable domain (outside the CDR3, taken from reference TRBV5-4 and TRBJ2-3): ETGVTQSPTHLIKTRGQQVTLRCSSQSGHNTVSWYQQALGQGPQFIFQYYREEENGRGNFPPRFSGLQFPNYSSELNVNALELDDSALYLCASSFGGRTDTQYFGPGTRLTVL.

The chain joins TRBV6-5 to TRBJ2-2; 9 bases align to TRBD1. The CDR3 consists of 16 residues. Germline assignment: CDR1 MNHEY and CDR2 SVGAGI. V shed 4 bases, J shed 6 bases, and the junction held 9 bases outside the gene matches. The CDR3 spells CASSSPTGGRAGELFF. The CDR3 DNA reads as TGTGCCAGCAGTTCTCCGACAGGGGGAAGGGCCGGGGAGCTGTTTTTT.

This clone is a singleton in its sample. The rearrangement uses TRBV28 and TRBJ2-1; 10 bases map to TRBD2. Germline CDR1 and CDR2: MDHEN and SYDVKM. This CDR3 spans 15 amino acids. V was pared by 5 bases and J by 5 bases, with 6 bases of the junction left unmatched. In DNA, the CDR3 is TGTGCCAGCAGTCTCTCACTAGCGGGGCACAATGAGCAGTTCTTC. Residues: CASSLSLAGHNEQFF.

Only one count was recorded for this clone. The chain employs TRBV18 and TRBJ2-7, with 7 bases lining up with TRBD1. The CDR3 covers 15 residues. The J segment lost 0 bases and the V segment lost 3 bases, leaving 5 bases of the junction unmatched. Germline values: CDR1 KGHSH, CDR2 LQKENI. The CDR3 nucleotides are TGTGCCAGCTCACCCGGGACAGCAGACTCCTACGAGCAGTACTTC. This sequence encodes CASSPGTADSYEQYF. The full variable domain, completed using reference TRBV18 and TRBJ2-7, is NAGVMQNPRHLVRRRGQEARLRCSPMKGHSHVYWYRQLPEEGLKFMVYLQKENIIDESGMPKERFSAEFPKEGPSILRIQQVVRGDSAAYFCASSPGTADSYEQYFGPGTRLTVT.

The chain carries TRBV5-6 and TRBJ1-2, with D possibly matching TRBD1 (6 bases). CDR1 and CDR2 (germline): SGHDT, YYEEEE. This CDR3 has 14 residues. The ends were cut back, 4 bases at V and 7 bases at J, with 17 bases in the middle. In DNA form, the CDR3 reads TGTGCCAGCAGCCAGGGAGGGACATCTGTTGGCTACACCTTC. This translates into CASSQGGTSVGYTF.

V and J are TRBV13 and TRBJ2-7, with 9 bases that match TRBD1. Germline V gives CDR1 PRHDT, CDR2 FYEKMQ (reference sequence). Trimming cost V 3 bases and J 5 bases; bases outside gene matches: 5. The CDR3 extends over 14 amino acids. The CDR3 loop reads CASSFRTGDNEQYF. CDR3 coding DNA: TGTGCCAGCAGCTTCCGGACAGGGGACAACGAGCAGTACTTC.

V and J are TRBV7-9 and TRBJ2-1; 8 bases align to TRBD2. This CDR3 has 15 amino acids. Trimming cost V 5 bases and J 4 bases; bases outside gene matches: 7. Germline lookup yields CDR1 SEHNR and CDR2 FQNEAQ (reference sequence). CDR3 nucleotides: TGTGCCAGCAGCGGCTTTGCGGGAGGATACAATGAGCAGTTCTTC. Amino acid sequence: CASSGFAGGYNEQFF.

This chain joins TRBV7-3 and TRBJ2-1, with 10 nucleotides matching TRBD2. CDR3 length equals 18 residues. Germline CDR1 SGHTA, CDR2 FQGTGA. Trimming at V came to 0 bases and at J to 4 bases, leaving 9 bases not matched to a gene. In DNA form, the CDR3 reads TGTGCCAGCAGCTTAACAGCCAGCGGGAGGGCCATTTACAATGAGCAGTTCTTC. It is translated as CASSLTASGRAIYNEQFF.

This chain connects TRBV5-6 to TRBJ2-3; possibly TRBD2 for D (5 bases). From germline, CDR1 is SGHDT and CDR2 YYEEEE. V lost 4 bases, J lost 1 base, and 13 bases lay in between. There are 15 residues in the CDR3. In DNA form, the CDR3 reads TGTGCCAGCAGCCTAACTAGAGTTGGCACAGATACGCAGTATTTT. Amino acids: CASSLTRVGTDTQYF.

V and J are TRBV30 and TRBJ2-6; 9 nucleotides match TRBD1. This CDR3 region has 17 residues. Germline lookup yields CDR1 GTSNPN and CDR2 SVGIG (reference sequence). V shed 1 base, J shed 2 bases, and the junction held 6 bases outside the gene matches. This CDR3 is CAWSALGQGAGANVLTF. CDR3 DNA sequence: TGTGCCTGGAGTGCCTTGGGACAGGGTGCTGGGGCCAACGTCCTGACTTTC.

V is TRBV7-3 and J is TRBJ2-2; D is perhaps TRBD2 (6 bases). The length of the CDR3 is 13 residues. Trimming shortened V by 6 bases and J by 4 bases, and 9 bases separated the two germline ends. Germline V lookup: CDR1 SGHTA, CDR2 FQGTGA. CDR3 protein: CASRAGTTGELFF. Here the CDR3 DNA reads TGTGCCAGCAGAGCGGGTACCACCGGGGAGCTGTTTTTT.

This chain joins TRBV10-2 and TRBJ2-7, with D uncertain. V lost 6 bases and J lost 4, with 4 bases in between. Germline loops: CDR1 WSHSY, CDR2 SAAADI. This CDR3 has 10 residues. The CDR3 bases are TGCGCCAGCAGCAGTTACGAGCAGTACTTC. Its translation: CASSSYEQYF.

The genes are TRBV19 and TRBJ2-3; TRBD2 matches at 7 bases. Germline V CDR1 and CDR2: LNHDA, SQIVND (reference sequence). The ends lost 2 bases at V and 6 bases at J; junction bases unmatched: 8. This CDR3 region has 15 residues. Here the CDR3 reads CASSILPSGGDTQYF. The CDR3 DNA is TGTGCCAGTAGTATACTCCCTAGCGGCGGGGATACGCAGTATTTT. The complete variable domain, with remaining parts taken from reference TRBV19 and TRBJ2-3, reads DGGITQSPKYLFRKEGQNVTLSCEQNLNHDAMYWYRQDPGQGLRLIYYSQIVNDFQKGDIAEGYSVSREKKESFPLTVTSAQKNPTAFYLCASSILPSGGDTQYFGPGTRLTVL.

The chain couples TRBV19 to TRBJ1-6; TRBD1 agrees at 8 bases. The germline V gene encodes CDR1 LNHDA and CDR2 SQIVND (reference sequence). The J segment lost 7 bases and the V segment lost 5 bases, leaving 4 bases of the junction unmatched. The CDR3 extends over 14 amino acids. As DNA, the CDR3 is TGTGCCAGTAGTCTCCAGGGGGCCAATTCACCCCTCCACTTT. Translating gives CASSLQGANSPLHF.

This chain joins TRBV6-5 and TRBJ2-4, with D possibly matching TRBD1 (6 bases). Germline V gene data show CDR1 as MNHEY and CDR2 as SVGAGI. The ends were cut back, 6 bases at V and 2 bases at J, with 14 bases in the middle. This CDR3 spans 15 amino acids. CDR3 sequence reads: CASREYRDTKNIQYF. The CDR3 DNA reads TGTGCCAGCAGAGAGTACCGGGACACCAAAAACATTCAGTACTTC.

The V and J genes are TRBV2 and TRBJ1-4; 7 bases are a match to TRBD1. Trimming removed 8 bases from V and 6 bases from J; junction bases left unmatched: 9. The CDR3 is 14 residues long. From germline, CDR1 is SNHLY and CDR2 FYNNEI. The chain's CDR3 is CASGQGGADEKLFF. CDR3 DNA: TGTGCCAGCGGCCAAGGGGGCGCAGATGAAAAACTGTTTTTT. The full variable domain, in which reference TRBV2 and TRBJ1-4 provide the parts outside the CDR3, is EPEVTQTPSHQVTQMGQEVILRCVPISNHLYFYWYRQILGQKVEFLVSFYNNEISEKSEIFDDQFSVERPDGSNFTLKIRSTKLEDSAMYFCASGQGGADEKLFFGSGTQLSVL.

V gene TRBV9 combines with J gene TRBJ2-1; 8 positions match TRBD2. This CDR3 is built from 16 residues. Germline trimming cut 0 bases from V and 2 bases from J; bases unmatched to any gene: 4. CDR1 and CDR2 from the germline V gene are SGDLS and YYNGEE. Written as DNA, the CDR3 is TGTGCCAGCAGCGTAGACGTTAGCGGGGCCTACAATGAGCAGTTCTTC. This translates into CASSVDVSGAYNEQFF. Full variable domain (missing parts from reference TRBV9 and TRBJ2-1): DSGVTQTPKHLITATGQRVTLRCSPRSGDLSVYWYQQSLDQGLQFLIQYYNGEERAKGNILERFSAQQFPDLHSELNLSSLELGDSALYFCASSVDVSGAYNEQFFGPGTRLTVL.

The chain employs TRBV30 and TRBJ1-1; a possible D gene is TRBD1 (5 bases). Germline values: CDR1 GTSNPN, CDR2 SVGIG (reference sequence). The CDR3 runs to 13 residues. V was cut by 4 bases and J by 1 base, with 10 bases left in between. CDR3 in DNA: TGTGCCTGGACAGGGATCACGAACACTGAAGCTTTCTTT. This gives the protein CAWTGITNTEAFF.

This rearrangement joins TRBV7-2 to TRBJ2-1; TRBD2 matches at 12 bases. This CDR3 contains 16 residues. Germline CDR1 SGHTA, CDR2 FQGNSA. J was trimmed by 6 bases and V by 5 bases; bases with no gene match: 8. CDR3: CASSPTSGRTANEQFF. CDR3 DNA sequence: TGTGCCAGCAGCCCCACTAGCGGGAGGACCGCCAATGAGCAGTTCTTC.

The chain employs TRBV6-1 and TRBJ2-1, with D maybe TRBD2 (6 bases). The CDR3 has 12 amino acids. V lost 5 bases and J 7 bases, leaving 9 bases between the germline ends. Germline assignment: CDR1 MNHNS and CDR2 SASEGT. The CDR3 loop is CASSNSGNEQFF. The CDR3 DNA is TGTGCCAGCAGTAATAGCGGTAATGAGCAGTTCTTC.

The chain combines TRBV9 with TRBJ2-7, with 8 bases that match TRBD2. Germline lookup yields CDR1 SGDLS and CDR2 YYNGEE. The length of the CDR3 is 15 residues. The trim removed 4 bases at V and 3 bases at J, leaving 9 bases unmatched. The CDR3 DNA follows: TGTGCCAGCAGCTGTCGGCTAGCGGGCCACTACGAGCAGTACTTC. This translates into CASSCRLAGHYEQYF.

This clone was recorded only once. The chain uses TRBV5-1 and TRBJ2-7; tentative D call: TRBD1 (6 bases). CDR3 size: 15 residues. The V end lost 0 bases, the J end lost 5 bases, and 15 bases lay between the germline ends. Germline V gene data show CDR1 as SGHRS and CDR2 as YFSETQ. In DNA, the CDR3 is TGCGCCAGCAGCTTGGATCAGGGGAGTCTAAACGAGCAGTACTTC. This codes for CASSLDQGSLNEQYF.

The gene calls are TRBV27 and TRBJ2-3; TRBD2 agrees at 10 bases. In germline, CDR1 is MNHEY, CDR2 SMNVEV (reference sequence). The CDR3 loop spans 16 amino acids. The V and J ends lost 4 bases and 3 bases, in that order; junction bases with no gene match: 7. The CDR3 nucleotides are TGTGCCAGCAGTTCCAGAGCGGGAGGGCCAACAGATACGCAGTATTTT. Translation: CASSSRAGGPTDTQYF.